This T cell receptor beta chain was identified in a study of human T cells and chemical hapten exposure (dated by TCRdb to the early 2020s). For context, the study as a whole: For sensitization, 2% DPC in acetone was applied to a 2 cm by 2 cm area of upper inner arm skin. Weekly therapeutic DPC doses were additionally applied to the scalp of patients throughout the roughly 22-week study period. Patch testing on the upper back used Finn chambers containing 0.01% DPC, with scoring done after 6 days according to International Contact Dermatitis Research Group standards. The mostly female patient cohort included alopecia areata with under or over 50% scalp involvement, alopecia totalis and alopecia universalis. The libraries were sequenced as a pool, and the TCR yield per sample differed mostly because of small variations in library volumes within the pool. This study followed changes in the peripheral blood TCR repertoire in vivo during primary and secondary sensitization of alopecia patients to the hapten diphenylcyclopropenone (DPC). Blood samples were taken from patients before sensitization (week 0) and then at 2, 6 and about 24 weeks after DPC sensitization. Twenty-nine alopecia patients provided blood for TCR sequencing at one to four time points (pre-sensitization, 2, 6 and 24 weeks).

The library was made by RACE. The listed sequencing device is NextSeq 500. During library preparation, unique molecular identifiers were attached to individual cDNA molecules so that TCRs could be counted in a quantitative, reproducible way. Each blood RNA sample was used to sequence both TCR alpha and TCR beta chains. In the original analysis: The median number of TCRs per sample was approximately 93,000, ranging from about 23,224 to 690,600. The Decombinator software suite was used to annotate V, J and CDR3 in the TCR reads. For the PS versus PT1 abundance plots, all samples were subsampled to the same number of TCRs (28,000). TCRs were defined as expanded if absent before sensitization and observed at least eight times at the 2-week time point. Starting from the raw public reads, TCRdb applied fastp trimming at Q25, assembled clones with MiXCR and retained in-frame beta chains. Rows are combined by CDR3 protein, so each entry shows the most common genes and DNA. For this entry, the V and J calls and clone size follow TCRdb and not the study's own pipeline. The sample contains fewer than 100,000 distinct CDR3 sequences, 11% of them found a single time. The ten largest clonotypes hold 0.85% to 1.2% of the sample.

This clonotype was seen a few times. Its antigen is still unknown. No much larger clone is present one base from it, and per-base qualities are unavailable. The full study reports these points: Patch test score was positively correlated with the number of PT1 expanded TCRs, with significance at thresholds 8, 16 and 32 but not at 4. Repeated subsampling changed both the strength of the expansion versus patch-test correlation and the threshold at which the correlation became significant. Alopecia, a presumed autoimmune disease, was present in all patients, so the immune response of the patients might differ from that of healthy individuals. No change with DPC sensitization was found in the number of TCRs above 1 in 1000 frequency, and no evidence of global repertoire structure alterations was found. Expanded TCRs formed significantly more large CDR3 similarity clusters than pre-sensitization or healthy control sets, consistent with antigen-driven responses.

The sample's time point label, in plain terms: patch test 3, about 24 weeks after DPC sensitization. What the treatment or condition label conveys for this sample: therapeutic diphenylcyclopropenone sensitization with weekly scalp DPC. At each patch-test visit, blood was drawn before the patch test was applied. To be eligible, patients had to be aged 18 to 70, diagnosed with alopecia and judged suitable for DPC therapy, while pregnant patients were excluded. Total RNA was isolated from unfractionated whole blood collected in Tempus Blood RNA tubes. Sequences SQVTM (CDR1) and ANQGSEA (CDR2) are obtained from the germline V gene. The cysteine opens and the phenylalanine closes a CDR3 of 16 amino acids. The only DNA kept is the CDR3, 48 bases in frame from the first base. Cut back by 6 bases and 3 bases, the V and J ends lie 20 bases apart.

The sample here was whole blood, taken in connection with sensitization to the hapten diphenylcyclopropenone (DPC). The TCR sequence derives from a woman between 25 and 40 years old with alopecia areata. Some clones in this sample may be carry-over from other donors' samples. The chain couples TRBV29-1 to TRBJ2-2; the D region possibly corresponds to TRBD2 (6 bases align). For the CDR3, the sequence is CSVVIKGGWYTGELFF. The DNA is as follows: TGCAGCGTCGTAATAAAAGGAGGGTGGTACACCGGGGAGCTGTTTTTT.